These 4 T cell receptor beta chains were all obtained from the same sample, sequenced in a study of T cell responses to AZD1222 COVID-19 vaccine. Sequencing used immunoSEQ multiplex PCR; TCRdb keeps in-frame clones, though not all of them. The table includes 90,000 to 150,000 clones, around 85% detected once. Here the sequenced sample was peripheral blood, taken on day 0 of AZD1222 vaccination. The receptors derive from an adult in good health.

This clone appeared a single time. The chain is built from TRBV6-5 and TRBJ1-2, with no clear D. With 5 bases removed from V and 4 bases from J, the gap between germline ends came to 11 bases. CDR1 is MNHEY and CDR2 is SVGAGI in the germline V gene. The CDR3 has 13 amino acids. The CDR3: CASSPPNSYGYTF. The CDR3 nucleotides read TGTGCCAGCAGTCCACCGAACTCCTATGGCTACACCTTC.

V usage is TRBV6-6 and J usage is TRBJ2-7; D call uncertain. Germline CDR1 reads MNHNY; CDR2 reads SVGAGI (reference sequence). The V end was cut by 4 bases, the J end by 3 bases, with 13 bases between. The CDR3 runs 14 residues. The CDR3 region has the DNA TGTGCCAGCAGTTTTTCCCCTCGTGGCTACGAGCAGTACTTC. Translated, it gives CASSFSPRGYEQYF.

The genes are TRBV7-3 and TRBJ2-7; D perhaps matches TRBD2 (6 bases). CDR1 SGHTA and CDR2 FQGTGA come from the germline V gene. Between the trimmed V and J ends, which lost 2 bases and 2 bases, there was a span of 13 bases. The CDR3 sequence is 15 residues long. The CDR3 nucleotides are TGTGCCAGCAGCTTATCCAGCGGGCCAACCTACGAGCAGTACTTC. Protein sequence: CASSLSSGPTYEQYF.

The genes are TRBV3-1 (or the pseudogene TRBV3-2) and TRBJ2-7, with TRBD1 matching over 10 bases. J gave up 3 bases and V 4 bases, and 6 bases lay outside the gene matches. The CDR3 totals 15 residues. Germline CDR1 LGHDT, CDR2 YNNKEL (reference sequence). The CDR3 protein is CASSPPGQGLYEQYF. In DNA, the CDR3 is TGTGCCAGCAGCCCGCCGGGACAGGGGCTCTACGAGCAGTACTTC.